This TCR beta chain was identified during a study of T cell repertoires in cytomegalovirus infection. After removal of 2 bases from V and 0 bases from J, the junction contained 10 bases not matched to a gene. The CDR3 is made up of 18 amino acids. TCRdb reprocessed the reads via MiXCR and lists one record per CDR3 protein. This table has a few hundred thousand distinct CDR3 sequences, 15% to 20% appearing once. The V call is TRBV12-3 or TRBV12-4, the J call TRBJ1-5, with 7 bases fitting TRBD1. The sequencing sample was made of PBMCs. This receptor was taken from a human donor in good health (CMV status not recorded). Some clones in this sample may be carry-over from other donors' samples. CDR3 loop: CASSLSQPGQNSNQPQHF. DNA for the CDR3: TGTGCCAGCAGTTTATCGCAACCGGGACAGAATAGCAATCAGCCCCAGCATTTT.